This entry lists 7 T cell receptor beta chains sequenced from one sample in a study of blood T cell repertoires in COVID-19. Measured with immunoSEQ multiplex PCR; TCRdb has only the in-frame clones, and not every one. Here the sample spans 200,000 to 250,000 clones, 86% being singletons. Sample: peripheral blood. The receptor set was obtained from a man in his fifties or sixties with acute or convalescent COVID-19.

V gene TRBV19 combines with J gene TRBJ1-1; D gene unclear. Trimming took 5 bases from V and 4 from J, leaving 14 bases between them. The germline V gene encodes CDR1 LNHDA and CDR2 SQIVND (reference sequence). This CDR3 spans 14 amino acids. CDR3 protein: CASSSGVLGTEAFF. The CDR3 DNA reads as TGTGCCAGTAGTTCAGGCGTCCTGGGCACTGAAGCTTTCTTT.

The rearrangement links TRBV7-2 to TRBJ1-2, with 9 positions matching TRBD1. This CDR3 region has 15 residues. After removal of 4 bases from V and 4 bases from J, the junction contained 7 bases not matched to a gene. Germline V gene lookup returns CDR1 SGHTA and CDR2 FQGNSA. This CDR3 reads CASSSGTGTRYGYTF. In DNA form, the CDR3 reads TGTGCCAGCAGCTCCGGGACAGGGACCCGCTATGGCTACACCTTC. Filled out from reference TRBV7-2 and TRBJ1-2, the complete variable domain reads GAGVSQSPSNKVTEKGKDVELRCDPISGHTALYWYRQSLGQGLEFLIYFQGNSAPDKSGLPSDRFSAERTGGSVSTLTIQRTQQEDSAVYLCASSSGTGTRYGYTFGSGTRLTVV.

This chain joins TRBV6-6 and TRBJ1-2, with TRBD1 matching over 10 bases. Germline CDR1 is MNHNY and CDR2 is SVGAGI (reference sequence). The V and J ends lost 0 bases and 3 bases, in that order; junction bases with no gene match: 1. The CDR3 has 15 amino acids. Here the CDR3 DNA reads TGTGCCAGCAGTTACTCGGGGACAGGGGACTATGGCTACACCTTC. Protein sequence: CASSYSGTGDYGYTF.

This clone was picked up many times. The chain carries TRBV4-1 and TRBJ1-2; D perhaps matches TRBD1 (6 bases). The CDR3 has 19 amino acids. V was cut by 0 bases and J by 3 bases, with 23 bases left in between. Looked up from germline, CDR1 is MGHRA and CDR2 is YSYEKL. The CDR3 nucleotides read TGCGCCAGCAGCCAAGATTCGGAAAAACACAGGGAGGGAGACTATGGCTACACCTTC. This encodes CASSQDSEKHREGDYGYTF.

The V call is TRBV25-1, the J call TRBJ2-7, with 9 bases aligning to TRBD1. CDR1 MGHDK and CDR2 SYGVNS come from the germline V gene. The CDR3 is 13 residues long. With V trimmed by 9 bases and J by 3 bases, 6 bases remained unmatched. This chain's CDR3 is CASRDRAYYEQYF. The CDR3 DNA follows: TGTGCCAGTCGGGACAGGGCCTACTACGAGCAGTACTTC.

For this clone: An end of the junction does not agree with germline; a read error may underlie this. The genes are TRBV6-5 and TRBJ2-1; 7 nucleotides match TRBD2. The CDR3 is 11 residues long. Per germline, CDR1 MNHEY and CDR2 SVGAGI. The CDR3 sequence: CASRERGSLIF. The CDR3 bases are TGTGCCAGCAGGGAGCGGGGCTCTCTAATCTTC.

The chain links TRBV29-1 to TRBJ2-6; 8 positions agree with TRBD1. J was trimmed by 0 bases and V by 7 bases; bases with no gene match: 5. Germline CDR1 and CDR2: SQVTM and ANQGSEA. CDR3 size: 15 residues. For the CDR3, the DNA is TGCAGCGCTGGGACAGGCCTCTCTGGGGCCAACGTCCTGACTTTC. As protein: CSAGTGLSGANVLTF.